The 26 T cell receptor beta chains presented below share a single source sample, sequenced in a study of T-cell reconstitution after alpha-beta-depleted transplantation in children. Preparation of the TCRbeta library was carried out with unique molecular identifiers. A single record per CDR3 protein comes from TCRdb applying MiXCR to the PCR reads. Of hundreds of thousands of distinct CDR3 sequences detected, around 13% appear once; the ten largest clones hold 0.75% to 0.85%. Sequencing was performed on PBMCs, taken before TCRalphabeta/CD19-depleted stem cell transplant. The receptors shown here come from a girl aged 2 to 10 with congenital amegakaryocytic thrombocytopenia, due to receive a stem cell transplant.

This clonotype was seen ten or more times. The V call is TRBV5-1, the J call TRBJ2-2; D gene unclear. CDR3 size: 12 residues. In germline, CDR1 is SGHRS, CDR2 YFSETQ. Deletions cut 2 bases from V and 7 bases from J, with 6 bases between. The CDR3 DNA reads TGCGCCAGCAGCTTCCCGGGCGGGGAGCTGTTTTTT. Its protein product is CASSFPGGELFF. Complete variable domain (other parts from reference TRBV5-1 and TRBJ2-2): KAGVTQTPRYLIKTRGQQVTLSCSPISGHRSVSWYQQTPGQGLQFLFEYFSETQRNKGNFPGRFSGRQFSNSRSEMNVSTLELGDSALYLCASSFPGGELFFGEGSRLTVL.

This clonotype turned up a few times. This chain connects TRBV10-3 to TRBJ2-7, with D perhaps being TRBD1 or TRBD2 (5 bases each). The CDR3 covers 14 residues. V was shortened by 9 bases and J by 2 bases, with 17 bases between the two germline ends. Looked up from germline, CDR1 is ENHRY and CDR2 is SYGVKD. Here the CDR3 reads CAMQRDRGPYEQYF. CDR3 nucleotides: TGTGCCATGCAACGGGACCGCGGGCCCTACGAGCAGTACTTC.

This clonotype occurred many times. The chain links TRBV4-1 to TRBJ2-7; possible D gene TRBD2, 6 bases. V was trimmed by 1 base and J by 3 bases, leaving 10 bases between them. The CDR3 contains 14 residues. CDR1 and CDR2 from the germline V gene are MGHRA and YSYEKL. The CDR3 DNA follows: TGCGCCAGCAGCCAAGTAATGCGGGACTACGAGCAGTACTTC. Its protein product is CASSQVMRDYEQYF.

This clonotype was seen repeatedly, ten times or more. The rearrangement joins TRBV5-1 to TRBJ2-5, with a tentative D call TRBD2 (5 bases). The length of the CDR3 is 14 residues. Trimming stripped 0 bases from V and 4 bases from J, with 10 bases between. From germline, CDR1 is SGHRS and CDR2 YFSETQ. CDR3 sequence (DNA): TGCGCCAGCAGCTTGGAAGGGAGTAGAGAGACCCAGTACTTC. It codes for CASSLEGSRETQYF.

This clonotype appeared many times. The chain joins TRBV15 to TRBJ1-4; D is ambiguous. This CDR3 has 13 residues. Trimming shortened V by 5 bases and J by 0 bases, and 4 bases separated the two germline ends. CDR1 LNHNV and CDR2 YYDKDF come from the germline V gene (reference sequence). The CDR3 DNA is TGTGCCACCAGCGGGGCAACTAATGAAAAACTGTTTTTT. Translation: CATSGATNEKLFF.

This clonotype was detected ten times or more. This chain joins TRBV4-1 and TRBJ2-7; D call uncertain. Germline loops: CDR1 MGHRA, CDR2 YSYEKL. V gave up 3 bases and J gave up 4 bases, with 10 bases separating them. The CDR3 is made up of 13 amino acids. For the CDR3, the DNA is TGCGCCAGCAGCCACCCGGTGGGATACGAGCAGTACTTC. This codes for CASSHPVGYEQYF.

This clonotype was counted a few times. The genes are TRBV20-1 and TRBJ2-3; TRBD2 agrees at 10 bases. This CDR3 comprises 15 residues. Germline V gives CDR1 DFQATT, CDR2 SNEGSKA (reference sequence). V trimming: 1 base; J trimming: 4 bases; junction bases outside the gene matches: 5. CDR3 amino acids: CSARALAGPPDTQYF. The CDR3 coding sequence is TGCAGTGCTAGAGCACTAGCGGGGCCACCAGATACGCAGTATTTT.

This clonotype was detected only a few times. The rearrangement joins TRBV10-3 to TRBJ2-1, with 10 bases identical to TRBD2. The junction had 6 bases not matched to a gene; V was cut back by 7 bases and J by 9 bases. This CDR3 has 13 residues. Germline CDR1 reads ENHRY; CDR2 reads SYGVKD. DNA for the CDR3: TGTGCCATCACTAGCGGGGGCCTCAGTGAGCAGTTCTTC. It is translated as CAITSGGLSEQFF.

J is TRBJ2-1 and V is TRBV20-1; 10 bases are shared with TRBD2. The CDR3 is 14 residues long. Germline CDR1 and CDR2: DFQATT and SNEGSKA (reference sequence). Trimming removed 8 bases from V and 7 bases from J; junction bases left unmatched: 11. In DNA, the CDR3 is TGCAGTTCGAAACTCCTAGCGGGAGAAAATGAGCAGTTCTTC. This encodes CSSKLLAGENEQFF.

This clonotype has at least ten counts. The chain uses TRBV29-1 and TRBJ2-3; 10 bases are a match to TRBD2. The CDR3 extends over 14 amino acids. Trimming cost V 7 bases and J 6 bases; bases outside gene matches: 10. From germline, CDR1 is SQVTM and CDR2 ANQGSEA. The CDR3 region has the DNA TGCAGCGGGGAGAATAGCGGGAGGTTCGATACGCAGTATTTT. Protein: CSGENSGRFDTQYF.

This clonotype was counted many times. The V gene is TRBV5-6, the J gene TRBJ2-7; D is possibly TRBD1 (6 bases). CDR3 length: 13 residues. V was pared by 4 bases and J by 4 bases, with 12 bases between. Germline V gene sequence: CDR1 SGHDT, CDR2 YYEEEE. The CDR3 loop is CASSLDRTYEQYF. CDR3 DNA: TGTGCCAGCAGCCTGGACAGAACATACGAGCAGTACTTC.

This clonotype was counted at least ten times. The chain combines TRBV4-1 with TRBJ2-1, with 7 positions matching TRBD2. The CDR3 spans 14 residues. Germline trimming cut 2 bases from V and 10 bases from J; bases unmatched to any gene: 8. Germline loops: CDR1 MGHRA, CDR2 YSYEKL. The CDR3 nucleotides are TGCGCCAGCAGCCAACGACTAGCCTCAGCGGAGCAGTTCTTC. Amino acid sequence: CASSQRLASAEQFF.

The DNA of the CDR3 is TGTGCCAGCAGCTTCCCGGGACTACTATACGAGCAGTACTTC. It encodes CASSFPGLLYEQYF. The chain has TRBV11-2 and TRBJ2-7; TRBD2 aligns across 7 bases. The CDR3 length is 14 residues. Germline CDR1 and CDR2: SGHAT and FQNNGV. J lost 4 bases, V lost 3 bases, and 6 bases had no gene match.

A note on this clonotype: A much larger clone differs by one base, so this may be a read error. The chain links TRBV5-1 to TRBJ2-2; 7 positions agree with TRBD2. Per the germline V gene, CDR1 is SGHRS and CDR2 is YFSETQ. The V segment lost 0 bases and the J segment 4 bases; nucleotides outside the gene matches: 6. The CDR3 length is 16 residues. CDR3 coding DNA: TGCGCCAGCAGCTTGGTGTTGCAGCGGGGCACCGGGGAGCTGTTTTTT. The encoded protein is CASSLVLQRGTGELFF.

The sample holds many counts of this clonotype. CDR3 residues: CSARDGYEAFF. CDR3 in DNA: TGCAGCGCCCGGGACGGCTATGAAGCTTTCTTT. The chain recombines TRBV29-1 with TRBJ1-1, with a weak D call TRBD1 (5 bases). Deletions cut 7 bases from V and 7 bases from J, with 13 bases between. Germline CDR1 is SQVTM and CDR2 is ANQGSEA. There are 11 residues in the CDR3.

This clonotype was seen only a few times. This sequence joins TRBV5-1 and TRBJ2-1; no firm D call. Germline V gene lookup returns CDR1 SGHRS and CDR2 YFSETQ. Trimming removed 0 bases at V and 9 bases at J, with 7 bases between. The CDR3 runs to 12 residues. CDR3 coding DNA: TGCGCCAGCAGCTTGGCCAGAAGTGAGCAGTTCTTC. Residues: CASSLARSEQFF.

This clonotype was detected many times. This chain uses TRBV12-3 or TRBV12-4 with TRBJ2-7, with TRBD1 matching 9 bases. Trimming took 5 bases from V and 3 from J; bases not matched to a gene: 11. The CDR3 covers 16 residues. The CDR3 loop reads CASSTGQGRGYYEQYF. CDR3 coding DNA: TGTGCCAGCAGTACCGGACAGGGGCGAGGATACTACGAGCAGTACTTC.

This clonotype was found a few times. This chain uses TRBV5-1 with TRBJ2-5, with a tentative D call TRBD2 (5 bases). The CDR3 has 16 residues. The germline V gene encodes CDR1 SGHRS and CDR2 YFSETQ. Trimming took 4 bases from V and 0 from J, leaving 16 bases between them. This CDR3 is CASSLEGAWDQETQYF. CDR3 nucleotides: TGCGCCAGCAGCCTCGAGGGAGCCTGGGACCAAGAGACCCAGTACTTC.

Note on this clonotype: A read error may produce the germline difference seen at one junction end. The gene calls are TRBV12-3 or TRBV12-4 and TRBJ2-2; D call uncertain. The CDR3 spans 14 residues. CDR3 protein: CASSRAPNTVELFF. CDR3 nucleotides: TGTGCCAGCAGCCGGGCCCCGAACACCGTGGAGCTGTTTTTT.

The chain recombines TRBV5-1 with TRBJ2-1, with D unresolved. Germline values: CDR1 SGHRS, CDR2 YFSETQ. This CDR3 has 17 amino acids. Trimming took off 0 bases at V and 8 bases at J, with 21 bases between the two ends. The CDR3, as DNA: TGCGCCAGCAGCTTGGGGGTCGTCCCCGGGCGGTTGGATGAGCAGTTCTTC. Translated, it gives CASSLGVVPGRLDEQFF.

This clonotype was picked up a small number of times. For the CDR3, the DNA is TGCGCCAGCAGCCGACCACAGGGGCATCAAGAGACCCAGTACTTC. Amino acids: CASSRPQGHQETQYF. The chain recombines TRBV4-1 with TRBJ2-5; 7 positions agree with TRBD1. The germline V gene has CDR1 MGHRA and CDR2 YSYEKL. With V trimmed by 4 bases and J by 2 bases, 7 bases remained unmatched. The CDR3 runs to 15 residues.

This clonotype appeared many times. CDR3 DNA sequence: TGTGCCAGCAGTTCTTTTCTGGAACGGCTGGAGACCCAGTACTTC. As protein: CASSSFLERLETQYF. The rearrangement joins TRBV28 to TRBJ2-5; the D is unclear. This CDR3 region has 15 residues. Per germline, CDR1 MDHEN and CDR2 SYDVKM. Trimming pared 4 bases from V and 5 bases from J, leaving 17 bases between.

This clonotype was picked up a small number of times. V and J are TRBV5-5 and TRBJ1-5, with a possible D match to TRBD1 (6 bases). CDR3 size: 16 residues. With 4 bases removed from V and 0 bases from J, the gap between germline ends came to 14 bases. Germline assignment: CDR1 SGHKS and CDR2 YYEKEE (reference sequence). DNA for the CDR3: TGTGCCAGCAGCAGCGGACAGCTTTATAGCAATCAGCCCCAGCATTTT. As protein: CASSSGQLYSNQPQHF.

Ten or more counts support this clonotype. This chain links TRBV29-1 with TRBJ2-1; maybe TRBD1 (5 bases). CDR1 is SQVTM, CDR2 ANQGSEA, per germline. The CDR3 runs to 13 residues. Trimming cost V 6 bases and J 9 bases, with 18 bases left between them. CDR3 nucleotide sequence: TGCAGCGTCCATATTGTTGGGGCGAGTGAGCAGTTCTTC. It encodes CSVHIVGASEQFF.

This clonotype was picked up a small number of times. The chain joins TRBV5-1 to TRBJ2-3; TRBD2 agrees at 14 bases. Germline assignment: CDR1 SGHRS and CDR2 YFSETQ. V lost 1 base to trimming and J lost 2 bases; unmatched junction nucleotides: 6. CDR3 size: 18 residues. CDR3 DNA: TGCGCCAGCAGCTTGCGTGGGACTAGCGGGAGTTCCACAGATACGCAGTATTTT. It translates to CASSLRGTSGSSTDTQYF.

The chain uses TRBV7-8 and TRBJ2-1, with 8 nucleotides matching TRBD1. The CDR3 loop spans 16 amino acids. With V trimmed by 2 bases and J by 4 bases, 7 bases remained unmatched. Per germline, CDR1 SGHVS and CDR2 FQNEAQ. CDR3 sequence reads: CASSLPRDRPYNEQFF. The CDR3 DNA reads TGTGCCAGCAGCTTACCCCGGGACAGGCCATACAATGAGCAGTTCTTC.